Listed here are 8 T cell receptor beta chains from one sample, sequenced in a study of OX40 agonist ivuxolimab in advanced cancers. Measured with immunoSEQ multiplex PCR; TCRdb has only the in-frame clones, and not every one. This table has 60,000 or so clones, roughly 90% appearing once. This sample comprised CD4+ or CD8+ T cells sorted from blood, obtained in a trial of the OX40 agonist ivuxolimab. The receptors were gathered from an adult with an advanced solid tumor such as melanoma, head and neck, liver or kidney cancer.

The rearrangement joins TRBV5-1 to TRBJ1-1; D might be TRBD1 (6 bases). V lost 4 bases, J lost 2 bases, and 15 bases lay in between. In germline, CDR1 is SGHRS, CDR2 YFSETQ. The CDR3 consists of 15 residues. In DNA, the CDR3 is TGCGCCAGCAGCCCGGCAGGGGCCCCTAACACTGAAGCTTTCTTT. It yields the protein CASSPAGAPNTEAFF.

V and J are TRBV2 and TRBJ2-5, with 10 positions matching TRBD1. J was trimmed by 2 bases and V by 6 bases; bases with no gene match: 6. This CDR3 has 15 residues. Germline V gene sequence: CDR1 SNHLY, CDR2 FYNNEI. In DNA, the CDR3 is TGTGCCAGCAGAAGGACAGGGGGAGTTCAAGAGACCCAGTACTTC. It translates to CASRRTGGVQETQYF.

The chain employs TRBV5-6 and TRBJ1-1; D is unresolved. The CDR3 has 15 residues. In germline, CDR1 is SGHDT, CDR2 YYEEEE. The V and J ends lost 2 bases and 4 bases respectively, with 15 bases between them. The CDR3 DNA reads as TGTGCCAGCAGCTTCCGGGCCTCGACGGGCACTGAAGCTTTCTTT. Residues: CASSFRASTGTEAFF.

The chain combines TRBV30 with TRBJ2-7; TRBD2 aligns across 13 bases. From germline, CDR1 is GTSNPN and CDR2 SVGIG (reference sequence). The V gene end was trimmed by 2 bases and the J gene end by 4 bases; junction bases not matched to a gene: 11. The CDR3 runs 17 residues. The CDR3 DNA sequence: TGTGCCTGGAGTATATCCCGGACTAGCGGGAGAGGATACGAGCAGTACTTC. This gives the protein CAWSISRTSGRGYEQYF. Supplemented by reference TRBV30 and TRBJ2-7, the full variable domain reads SQTIHQWPATLVQPVGSPLSLECTVEGTSNPNLYWYRQAAGRGLQLLFYSVGIGQISSEVPQNLSASRPQDRQFILSSKKLLLSDSGFYLCAWSISRTSGRGYEQYFGPGTRLTVT.

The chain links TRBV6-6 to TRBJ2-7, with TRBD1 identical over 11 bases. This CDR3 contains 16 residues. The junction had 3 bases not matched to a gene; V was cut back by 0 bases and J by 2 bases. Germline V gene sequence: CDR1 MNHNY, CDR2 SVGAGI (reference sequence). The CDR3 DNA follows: TGTGCCAGCAGTTACTCGACGGGACAGGGGGCCTACGAGCAGTACTTC. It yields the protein CASSYSTGQGAYEQYF.

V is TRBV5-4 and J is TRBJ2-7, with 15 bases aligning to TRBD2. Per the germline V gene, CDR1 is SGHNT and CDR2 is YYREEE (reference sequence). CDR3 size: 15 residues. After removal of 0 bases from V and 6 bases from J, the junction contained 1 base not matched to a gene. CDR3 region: CASSLEGLAGGEQYF. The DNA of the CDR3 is TGTGCCAGCAGCTTGGAGGGACTAGCGGGAGGCGAGCAGTACTTC.

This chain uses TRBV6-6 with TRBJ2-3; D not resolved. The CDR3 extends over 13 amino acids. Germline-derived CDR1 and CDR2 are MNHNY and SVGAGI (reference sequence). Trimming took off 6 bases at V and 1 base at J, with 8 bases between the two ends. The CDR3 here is CASSTVGTDTQYF. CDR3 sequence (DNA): TGTGCCAGCAGCACGGTAGGCACAGATACGCAGTATTTT.

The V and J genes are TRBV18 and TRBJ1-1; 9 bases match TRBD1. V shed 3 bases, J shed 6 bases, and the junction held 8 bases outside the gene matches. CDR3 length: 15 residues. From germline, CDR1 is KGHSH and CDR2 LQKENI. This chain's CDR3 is CASSPRGQGEAEAFF. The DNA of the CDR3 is TGTGCCAGCTCACCCCGGGGACAGGGTGAGGCTGAAGCTTTCTTT. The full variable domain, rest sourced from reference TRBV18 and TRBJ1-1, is NAGVMQNPRHLVRRRGQEARLRCSPMKGHSHVYWYRQLPEEGLKFMVYLQKENIIDESGMPKERFSAEFPKEGPSILRIQQVVRGDSAAYFCASSPRGQGEAEAFFGQGTRLTVV.